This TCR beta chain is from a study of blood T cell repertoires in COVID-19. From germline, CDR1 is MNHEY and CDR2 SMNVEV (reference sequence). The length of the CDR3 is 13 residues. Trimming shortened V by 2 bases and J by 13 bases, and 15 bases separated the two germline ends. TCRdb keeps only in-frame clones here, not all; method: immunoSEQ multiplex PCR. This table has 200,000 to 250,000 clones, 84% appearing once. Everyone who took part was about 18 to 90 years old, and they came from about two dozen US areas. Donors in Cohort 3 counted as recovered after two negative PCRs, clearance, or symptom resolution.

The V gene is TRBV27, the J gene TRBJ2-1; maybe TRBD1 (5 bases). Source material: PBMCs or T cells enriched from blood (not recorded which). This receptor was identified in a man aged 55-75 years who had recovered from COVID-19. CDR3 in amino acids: CASSLGAEFEQFF. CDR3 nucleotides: TGTGCCAGCAGTTTAGGGGCGGAGTTTGAACAGTTCTTC.